The clone carrying this T cell receptor beta chain was recorded many times. These data are taken from a study of identical twins. Addition of a universal primer site occurred through template switching, and cDNA carried unique molecular identifiers. TCRdb processed the 5' RACE reads anew with MiXCR; each CDR3 protein has one entry. The sample lists 200,000 to 300,000 distinct CDR3 sequences; about 7% were seen once. CDR3 length: 15 amino acids. CDR1 MRHNA and CDR2 SNTAGT come from the germline V gene. V dropped 0 bases and J dropped 9 bases, with 15 bases sitting between them. These data were also filed under a second study, of yellow fever vaccine responses in identical twins.

The chain employs TRBV6-4 and TRBJ2-1, with D tentatively TRBD1 or TRBD2 (6 bases each). Sequenced material: memory (CD45RO+) T cells sorted from blood. This TCR came from a woman aged 18-30 years in good health. The CDR3 coding sequence is TGTGCCAGCAGTGACTCGATGGAGGGGGTAGGTGAGCAGTTCTTC. Protein sequence: CASSDSMEGVGEQFF.